The source of this T cell receptor (beta chain) is a study. TCRdb recomputed calls from the 5' RACE reads with MiXCR, one row per CDR3 protein. The sample contains about 200 distinct CDR3 sequences, approximately 90% of which appear only once. Treg sorting used a CD4+CD25+CD127-/low gate. Sequencing input: Tregs sorted from a lymph node. All receptors derive from a female donor with breast cancer.

Note on this clonotype: This beta chain is a stray sequence in a library constructed for alpha chains; its clone size is not meaningful. The rearrangement uses TRBV20-1 and TRBJ2-5; TRBD2 aligns across 7 bases. CDR1 DFQATT and CDR2 SNEGSKA come from the germline V gene (reference sequence). After removal of 3 bases from V and 1 base from J, the junction contained 14 bases not matched to a gene. CDR3 length: 17 amino acids. DNA of the CDR3: TGCAGTGCTAGCGAGGGAAGTGGGACTACCTCCCAAGAGACCCAGTACTTC. This codes for CSASEGSGTTSQETQYF.